Sequencing of this T cell receptor (beta chain) was carried out in a study of blood T cell repertoires in COVID-19. As for the study in general: Sites in the United States, Italy and Spain provided acute and convalescent COVID-19 samples.

TCRdb keeps only in-frame clones here, not all; method: immunoSEQ multiplex PCR. This sample has 400,000 to 500,000 clones, with 70% to 90% found just once. The V gene end was trimmed by 4 bases and the J gene end by 5 bases; junction bases not matched to a gene: 14. The CDR3 runs to 18 residues. Germline V gene lookup returns CDR1 SGDLS and CDR2 YYNGEE. Which cohort a participant joined came from the clinical history participants gave. The sequenced sample consisted of PBMCs or T cells enriched from blood (not recorded which). V is TRBV9 and J is TRBJ2-2, with TRBD2 matching over 10 bases. This receptor was obtained from a woman in her late teens or twenties who had been exposed to COVID-19. CDR3 residues: CASSPRRAGGPGTGELFF. Written as DNA, the CDR3 is TGTGCCAGCAGCCCCCGTAGAGCGGGAGGGCCGGGTACCGGGGAGCTGTTTTTT.